This TCR beta chain was observed in a study of OX40 agonist ivuxolimab in advanced cancers. On the study more broadly: The drug used for patients, ivuxolimab, was an agonistic anti-OX40 (CD134) antibody. Head and neck, renal cell, melanoma or hepatocellular carcinoma were the cancers that dose-escalation patients had. Notes on the study in general: Patients with a partial response at 0.1-3.0 mg/kg had among the lowest clonal expansion. Mean expanded clone counts were higher in CD8+ than CD4+ T cells.

Profiled with immunoSEQ multiplex PCR; TCRdb holds only in-frame clones, not every one. The sample yields around 56,000 clones, roughly 82% seen once. Regarding this clone: The antigen is undetermined.

Germline-derived CDR1 and CDR2 are KGHSH and LQKENI. Trimming pared 3 bases from V and 5 bases from J, leaving 16 bases between. The CDR3 loop spans 15 amino acids. The TCR comes from an adult with an advanced solid tumor such as melanoma, head and neck, liver or kidney cancer. The material was CD4+ or CD8+ T cells sorted from blood, obtained in a trial of the OX40 agonist ivuxolimab. The genes are TRBV18 and TRBJ1-1, with D unclear. This CDR3 reads CASSPLQDPGTEAFF. Written as DNA, the CDR3 is TGTGCCAGCTCACCTCTGCAGGACCCGGGGACTGAAGCTTTCTTT.